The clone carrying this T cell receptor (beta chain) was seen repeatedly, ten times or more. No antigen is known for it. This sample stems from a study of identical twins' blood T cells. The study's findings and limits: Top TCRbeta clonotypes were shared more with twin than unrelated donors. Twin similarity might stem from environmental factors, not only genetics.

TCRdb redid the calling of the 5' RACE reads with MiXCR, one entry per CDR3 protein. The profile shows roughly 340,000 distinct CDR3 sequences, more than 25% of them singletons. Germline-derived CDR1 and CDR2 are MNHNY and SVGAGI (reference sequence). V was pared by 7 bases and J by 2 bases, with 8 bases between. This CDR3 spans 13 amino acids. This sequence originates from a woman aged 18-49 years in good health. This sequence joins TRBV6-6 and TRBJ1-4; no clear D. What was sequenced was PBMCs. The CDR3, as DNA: TGTGCCAGCAAAGGGAGCACTAATGAAAAACTGTTTTTT. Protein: CASKGSTNEKLFF.